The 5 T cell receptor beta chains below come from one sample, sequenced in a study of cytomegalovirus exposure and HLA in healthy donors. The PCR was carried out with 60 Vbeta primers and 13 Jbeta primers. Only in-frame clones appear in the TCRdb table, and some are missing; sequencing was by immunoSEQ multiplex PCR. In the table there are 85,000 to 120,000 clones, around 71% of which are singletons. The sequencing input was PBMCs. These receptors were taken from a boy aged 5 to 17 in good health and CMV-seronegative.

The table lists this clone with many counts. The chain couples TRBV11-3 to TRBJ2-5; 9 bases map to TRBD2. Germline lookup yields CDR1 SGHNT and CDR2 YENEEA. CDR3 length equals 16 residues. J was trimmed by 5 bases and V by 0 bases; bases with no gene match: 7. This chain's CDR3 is CASSLDGRGGDETQYF. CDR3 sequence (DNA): TGTGCCAGCAGCTTAGATGGGCGGGGGGGCGACGAGACCCAGTACTTC.

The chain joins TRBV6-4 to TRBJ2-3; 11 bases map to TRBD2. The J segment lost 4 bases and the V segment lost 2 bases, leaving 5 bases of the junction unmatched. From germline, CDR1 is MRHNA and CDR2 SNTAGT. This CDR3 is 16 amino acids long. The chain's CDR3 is CASSDATSGGSDTQYF. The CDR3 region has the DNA TGTGCCAGCAGTGACGCTACTAGCGGGGGATCAGATACGCAGTATTTT.

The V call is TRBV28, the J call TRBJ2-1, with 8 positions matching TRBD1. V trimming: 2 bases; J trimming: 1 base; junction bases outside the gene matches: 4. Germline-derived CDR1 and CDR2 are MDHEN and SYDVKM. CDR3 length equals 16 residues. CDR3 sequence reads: CASSLITGGSYNEQFF. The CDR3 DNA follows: TGTGCCAGCAGTTTAATCACAGGGGGTTCCTACAATGAGCAGTTCTTC.

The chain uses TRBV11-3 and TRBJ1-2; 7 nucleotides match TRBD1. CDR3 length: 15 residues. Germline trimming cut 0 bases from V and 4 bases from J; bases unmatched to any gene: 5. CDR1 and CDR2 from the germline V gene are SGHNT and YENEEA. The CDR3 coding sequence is TGTGCCAGCAGCTTAGATAGTGGGACAGCCTATGGCTACACCTTC. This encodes CASSLDSGTAYGYTF.

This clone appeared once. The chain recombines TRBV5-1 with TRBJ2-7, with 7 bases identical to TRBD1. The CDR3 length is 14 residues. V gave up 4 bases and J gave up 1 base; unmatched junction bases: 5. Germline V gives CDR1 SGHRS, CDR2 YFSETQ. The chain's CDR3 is CASSIRQGSYEQYF. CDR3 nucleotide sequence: TGCGCCAGCAGCATCCGACAGGGTTCCTACGAGCAGTACTTC.